Below, 9 T cell receptor beta chains from the same sample are listed, as sequenced in a study of blood T cells in healthy people across ages. Together with a sample-barcoded 5' primer, a J-beta primer mix was included in a second PCR lasting about 6 to 11 cycles. One entry per CDR3 protein, called by TCRdb with MiXCR from the 5' RACE reads. The sample comprises 730,000 or so distinct CDR3 sequences, roughly 41% of which are singletons, and about 32% rests with the top ten. Material: blood. Every receptor here comes from a man older than 75 in good health.

This clonotype was recorded many times. The chain is built from TRBV20-1 and TRBJ2-5; D is unresolved. There are 12 residues in the CDR3. V dropped 1 base and J dropped 4 bases, with 7 bases sitting between them. CDR1 is DFQATT, CDR2 SNEGSKA, per germline (reference sequence). The CDR3 DNA follows: TGCAGTGCTAGAGGGTTAGTAGAGACCCAGTACTTC. Encoded protein: CSARGLVETQYF.

This clonotype has a handful of counts. The rearrangement uses TRBV6-2 or TRBV6-3 and TRBJ2-1; 8 bases align to TRBD1. The ends lost 6 bases at V and 7 bases at J; junction bases unmatched: 11. This CDR3 is 15 amino acids long. In germline, CDR1 is MNHEY, CDR2 SVGEGT. The CDR3 loop reads CASRSPGTGANEQFF. CDR3 nucleotides: TGTGCCAGCAGATCCCCCGGGACAGGAGCGAATGAGCAGTTCTTC.

At least ten counts were recorded for this clonotype. CDR3 sequence (DNA): TGTGCCAGCAGCCAAGGGACTAGCGGGGTTTACGAGCAGTACTTC. Residues: CASSQGTSGVYEQYF. This chain uses TRBV4-2 with TRBJ2-7, with TRBD2 matching over 12 bases. This CDR3 has 15 residues. Losses at the gene ends were 1 base for V and 4 bases for J; bases not matched to a gene: 2. Germline loops: CDR1 LGHNA, CDR2 YNFKEQ.

The chain carries TRBV4-3 and TRBJ2-5, with a weak D call TRBD1 (7 bases). The germline gives CDR1 LGHNA, CDR2 YSLEER. This CDR3 contains 17 residues. V was trimmed by 1 base and J by 5 bases, leaving 20 bases between them. CDR3 DNA sequence: TGCGCCAGCAGCCAAGTTAGGAGCAGGGGGGATGGCGAGACCCAGTACTTC. It yields the protein CASSQVRSRGDGETQYF.

This rearrangement joins TRBV25-1 to TRBJ2-5; tentative D call: TRBD2 (7 bases). CDR3 length: 13 amino acids. V gave up 9 bases and J gave up 5 bases, with 16 bases separating them. Germline V lookup: CDR1 MGHDK, CDR2 SYGVNS. CDR3 residues: CASWGGAGETQYF. In DNA, the CDR3 is TGTGCCAGTTGGGGGGGGGCAGGCGAGACCCAGTACTTC.

Only a few counts were recorded for this clonotype. The CDR3: CASKLGQGDYGYTF. The CDR3 DNA reads as TGCGCCAGCAAATTGGGACAGGGGGACTATGGCTACACCTTC. The chain joins TRBV5-1 to TRBJ1-2; 11 nucleotides align to TRBD1. V was clipped by 6 bases and J by 3 bases; unmatched bases: 4. This CDR3 region has 14 residues. From germline, CDR1 is SGHRS and CDR2 YFSETQ. Filled out from reference TRBV5-1 and TRBJ1-2, the complete variable domain reads KAGVTQTPRYLIKTRGQQVTLSCSPISGHRSVSWYQQTPGQGLQFLFEYFSETQRNKGNFPGRFSGRQFSNSRSEMNVSTLELGDSALYLCASKLGQGDYGYTFGSGTRLTVV.

The chain uses TRBV27 and TRBJ1-2; the D is unclear. The CDR3 length is 14 residues. Germline V gene lookup returns CDR1 MNHEY and CDR2 SMNVEV (reference sequence). Between the trimmed V and J ends, which lost 6 bases and 4 bases, there was a span of 15 bases. The DNA for the CDR3 is TGTGCCAGCAGAGGAATGGGGTCCGGCTATGGCTACACCTTC. Residues: CASRGMGSGYGYTF.

The chain carries TRBV6-1 and TRBJ1-4; no clear D. Trimming took 7 bases from V and 8 from J, leaving 17 bases between them. This CDR3 has 14 residues. The germline CDR1 and CDR2 sequences are MNHNS and SASEGT. The CDR3 DNA is TGTGCCAGCACCAGGACCGGCCGGGTCGAAAAACTGTTTTTT. It yields the protein CASTRTGRVEKLFF.

To note about this clonotype: A single base separates this from a much larger clone, so it may be a read error. The rearrangement uses TRBV15 and TRBJ2-7; 7 bases match TRBD1. The CDR3 is 17 residues long. Germline V gives CDR1 LNHNV, CDR2 YYDKDF (reference sequence). CDR3: CATSCRFLGQFSSEQYF. The CDR3 coding sequence is TGTGCCACCAGCTGTCGTTTCCTGGGACAGTTCTCCTCCGAGCAGTACTTC. Supplemented by reference TRBV15 and TRBJ2-7, the full variable domain reads DAMVIQNPRYQVTQFGKPVTLSCSQTLNHNVMYWYQQKSSQAPKLLFHYYDKDFNNEADTPDNFQSRRPNTSFCFLDIRSPGLGDTAMYLCATSCRFLGQFSSEQYFGPGTRLTVT.